The entry below describes one TCR beta chain. Its cognate antigen is unknown. Under the authors' procedure: For the immunoSEQ data, sequences were junction-only without quality scores, so filtering differed. Clones were sequenced by immunoSEQ multiplex PCR, and TCRdb holds only the in-frame ones, with some missing. The V and J calls and clone size were taken over from that table, and D and trimming were inferred from the DNA. The table has around 2,000,000 clones, roughly 96% seen once. Healthy and HIV-negative, the adult donors had no recent acute infections or vaccinations. Every contributor of samples was a Caucasian grown-up residing in Nashville, Tennessee. The entry originates in a study of shared clonotypes between healthy human individuals. Findings and limits, study-wide: It was observed that roughly 5.5% of naive CD4 clonotypes were shared across four donors.

The CDR3 is 16 amino acids. V was clipped by 0 bases and J by 7 bases, with 19 bases between them. Germline V gives CDR1 LNHNV, CDR2 YYDKDF (reference sequence). V usage is TRBV15 and J usage is TRBJ2-7; D tentatively fits TRBD1 or TRBD2 (5 bases each). The TCR comes from a man younger than 35 in good health. The specimen sequenced was naive CD4+ T cells sorted from blood. As for subset: CD45RA+ positively selected. CDR3 sequence: CATSRDLGQGRREQYF. The CDR3 DNA sequence: TGTGCCACCAGCAGAGATCTAGGGCAGGGTCGGAGGGAGCAGTACTTC.